This T cell receptor beta chain was recorded in a study of post-analysis software for immune sequencing data. Findings and limits, study-wide: Included in a set of 5 or 6 TRBV segments more frequent in patients than controls were TRBV5-6, TRBV5-1 and TRBV20-1.

Germline-derived CDR1 and CDR2 are SGHAT and FQNNGV. This CDR3 spans 14 amino acids. As to this clonotype: Antigen specificity is unknown.

Researchers reported that TCR beta cDNA libraries carried unique molecular identifiers. TCRdb independently ran MiXCR on the PCR reads; one entry per CDR3 protein. This sample has about 570,000 distinct CDR3 sequences, with 30% to 40% found just once. The sequence was collected from a girl under 18 with multiple sclerosis. Sequenced input: blood. V usage is TRBV11-2 and J usage is TRBJ2-5; 8 nucleotides line up with TRBD1. Near its end, the DNA agrees better with TRBJ2-7, so the J call may be wrong. The CDR3 sequence: CASSLNQGAYEQYF. CDR3 coding DNA: TGTGCCAGCAGCTTAAATCAGGGGGCATACGAGCAGTACTTC.